The 14 T cell receptor beta chains below come from one sample, sequenced in a study of shared clonotypes between healthy human individuals. Sequenced by immunoSEQ multiplex PCR; TCRdb stores in-frame clones only, minus some. The repertoire consists of around 1.6 million clones, with about 98% occurring once and the leading ten covering roughly 0.42%. The sample was naive CD4+ T cells sorted from blood. Indicated subset: CD45RA+ positively selected. The origin of the receptors is a man aged 30 to 45 in good health.

As for this clone: Distinct nucleotide sequences in the sample also encode this CDR3. The J gene is TRBJ1-5, the V gene TRBV9; D gene unclear. This CDR3 is built from 16 residues. CDR1 is SGDLS, CDR2 YYNGEE, per germline. V was clipped by 0 bases and J by 1 base, with 11 bases between them. The CDR3: CASSVGGGSSNQPQHF. The CDR3 DNA is TGTGCCAGCAGCGTAGGAGGCGGTTCGAGCAATCAGCCCCAGCATTTT.

This chain uses TRBV5-4 with TRBJ2-2, with D possibly TRBD2 on 6 matching bases. The CDR3 has 15 residues. V lost 4 bases, J lost 1 base, and 11 bases lay in between. Germline V CDR1 and CDR2: SGHNT, YYREEE (reference sequence). CDR3 sequence (DNA): TGTGCCAGCAGCACCGCGGGACGGAACACCGGGGAGCTGTTTTTT. Translating gives CASSTAGRNTGELFF.

J is TRBJ2-4 and V is TRBV11-2; D not resolved. Germline V gene data show CDR1 as SGHAT and CDR2 as FQNNGV. The CDR3 totals 15 residues. Trimming stripped 3 bases from V and 4 bases from J, with 13 bases between. The CDR3 spells CASSLRASVKNIQYF. CDR3 nucleotides: TGTGCCAGCAGCTTGAGAGCAAGCGTAAAAAACATTCAGTACTTC.

This clone was seen a single time. The gene calls are TRBV5-1 and TRBJ2-3; 9 bases fit TRBD2. Germline lookup yields CDR1 SGHRS and CDR2 YFSETQ. This CDR3 region has 17 residues. J gave up 9 bases and V 1 base, and 15 bases lay outside the gene matches. The CDR3 protein is CASSLLRVTSGLYTQYF. Written as DNA, the CDR3 is TGCGCCAGCAGCTTGCTGAGGGTGACTAGCGGACTCTACACGCAGTATTTT.

This chain uses TRBV25-1 with TRBJ1-1; D gene unclear. The CDR3 has 10 residues. The V end was cut by 8 bases, the J end by 6 bases, with 7 bases between. Germline V gives CDR1 MGHDK, CDR2 SYGVNS. The CDR3 DNA follows: TGTGCCAGCCTAGGAGCTGAAGCTTTCTTT. This translates into CASLGAEAFF.

The chain uses TRBV29-1 and TRBJ2-1; D could derive from TRBD1 or TRBD2 (5 bases each). The CDR3 spans 14 residues. Trimming took 6 bases from V and 5 from J, leaving 17 bases between them. The germline gives CDR1 SQVTM, CDR2 ANQGSEA. The DNA of the CDR3 is TGCAGCGTACGGGGAAGATTGGGGCACAATGAGCAGTTCTTC. This translates into CSVRGRLGHNEQFF.

The chain is built from TRBV7-3 and TRBJ2-3; the match to TRBD2 covers 11 bases. Germline-derived CDR1 and CDR2 are SGHTA and FQGTGA. The CDR3 runs to 15 residues. V was clipped by 3 bases and J by 2 bases; unmatched bases: 1. CDR3 DNA sequence: TGTGCCAGCAGCTTGGGACTAGCGGTCACAGATACGCAGTATTTT. This translates into CASSLGLAVTDTQYF.

The V and J genes are TRBV7-9 and TRBJ1-1, with unresolved D. V lost 5 bases and J lost 5, with 9 bases in between. Germline V CDR1 and CDR2: SEHNR, FQNEAQ (reference sequence). The CDR3 totals 12 residues. The CDR3 spells CASSTWRTEAFF. In nucleotides, the CDR3 is TGTGCCAGCAGCACCTGGAGGACTGAAGCTTTCTTT.

The chain employs TRBV28 and TRBJ2-1; D ambiguous. The CDR3 is 15 residues long. Germline CDR1 reads MDHEN; CDR2 reads SYDVKM. Trimming took off 4 bases at V and 4 bases at J, with 14 bases between the two ends. The CDR3 sequence is CASSSSPGSYNEQFF. The CDR3 DNA reads TGTGCCAGCAGTTCCTCTCCTGGGTCTTACAATGAGCAGTTCTTC.

The chain combines TRBV28 with TRBJ1-2; D is uncertain. V was shortened by 3 bases and J by 4 bases, with 6 bases between the two germline ends. Germline-derived CDR1 and CDR2 are MDHEN and SYDVKM. This CDR3 has 12 amino acids. The CDR3 nucleotides read TGTGCCAGCAGTTTGAAATTCTATGGCTACACCTTC. Translating it yields CASSLKFYGYTF.

This clone was recorded only once. CDR3 bases: TGTGCCAGCAGCCAACCGCGGCGGACTAGCGGGACGTACAATGAGCAGTTCTTC. Its translation is CASSQPRRTSGTYNEQFF. The chain uses TRBV5-5 and TRBJ2-1; 12 bases are shared with TRBD2. Germline CDR1 SGHKS, CDR2 YYEKEE (reference sequence). This CDR3 region has 18 residues. V shed 4 bases, J shed 4 bases, and the junction held 12 bases outside the gene matches.

On this clone itself: Other DNA sequences in this sample translate to the same CDR3. The rearrangement uses TRBV10-3 and TRBJ2-2, with D possibly being TRBD1 (6 bases). The CDR3 has 14 residues. V lost 5 bases and J 2 bases, leaving 9 bases between the germline ends. Germline V gene sequence: CDR1 ENHRY, CDR2 SYGVKD. As DNA, the CDR3 is TGTGCCATCAGTCCGGACAGAAACACCGGGGAGCTGTTTTTT. Encoded protein: CAISPDRNTGELFF.

The chain couples TRBV7-7 to TRBJ2-1; 13 nucleotides match TRBD2. The CDR3 is 15 residues long. Germline loops: CDR1 SSHAT, CDR2 FNYEAQ (reference sequence). Trimming took 4 bases from V and 5 from J; bases not matched to a gene: 2. CDR3 loop: CASSSTSGRNNEQFF. DNA of the CDR3: TGTGCCAGCAGCTCGACTAGCGGGAGGAACAATGAGCAGTTCTTC.

The rearrangement uses TRBV5-1 and TRBJ1-1; D might be TRBD1 (5 bases). Germline values: CDR1 SGHRS, CDR2 YFSETQ. Trimming stripped 4 bases from V and 4 bases from J, with 20 bases between. The CDR3 spans 16 residues. CDR3 in amino acids: CASSKSGTQDGTEAFF. CDR3 DNA sequence: TGCGCCAGCAGCAAATCCGGGACGCAGGATGGCACTGAAGCTTTCTTT.